The T cell receptor (beta chain) described here comes from a study of shared clonotypes between healthy human individuals. Details on this clone: Antigen specificity is unknown.

The table came from immunoSEQ multiplex PCR; TCRdb's copy has only in-frame clones and leaves some out. Of millions of clones listed, about 92% were seen once; the top ten hold under 2%. Study-level points and caveats: Generally, naive subsets (rather than memory subsets) showed larger estimated richness.

The naive CD8 population came from CD45RO-negative cells selected for CCR7, without terminally differentiated effector memory CD45RA+ cells. Material for sequencing was naive CD8+ T cells from PBMCs. This clonotype was obtained from a man younger than 35 in good health. Some clones in this sample may be carry-over from other donors' samples.

As DNA, the CDR3 is TGTGCCAGCAGGGACAGGGGCCTTTGGACTGAAGCTTTCTTT. Residues: CASRDRGLWTEAFF. The chain uses TRBV6-5 and TRBJ1-1, with 9 bases lining up with TRBD1. In germline, CDR1 is MNHEY, CDR2 SVGAGI. The V segment lost 6 bases and the J segment 5 bases; nucleotides outside the gene matches: 7. The CDR3 contains 14 residues.